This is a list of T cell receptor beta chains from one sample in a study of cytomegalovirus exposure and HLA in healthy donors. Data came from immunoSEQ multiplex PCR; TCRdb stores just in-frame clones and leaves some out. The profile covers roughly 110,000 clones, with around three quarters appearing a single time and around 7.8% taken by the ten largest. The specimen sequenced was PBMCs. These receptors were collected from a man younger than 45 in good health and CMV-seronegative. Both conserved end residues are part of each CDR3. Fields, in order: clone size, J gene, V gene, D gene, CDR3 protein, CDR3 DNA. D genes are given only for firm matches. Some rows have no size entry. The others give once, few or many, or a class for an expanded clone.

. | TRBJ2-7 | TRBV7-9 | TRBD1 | CATGTGTDYEQYF | TGTGCGACCGGGACAGGTACCGATTACGAGCAGTACTTC
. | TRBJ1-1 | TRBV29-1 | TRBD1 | CSVTGVKGTEAFF | TGCAGCGTGACAGGGGTTAAGGGCACTGAAGCTTTCTTT
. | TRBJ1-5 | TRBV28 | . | CATRTDGRRPQHF | TGTGCCACCCGGACAGACGGGCGGCGGCCCCAGCATTTT
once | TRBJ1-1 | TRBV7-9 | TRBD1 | CASRSGQGRTEAFF | TGTGCCAGCAGATCGGGACAGGGACGGACTGAAGCTTTCTTT
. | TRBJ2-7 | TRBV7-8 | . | CASSVLGPSYEQYF | TGTGCCAGCAGCGTACTAGGACCGTCCTACGAGCAGTACTTC
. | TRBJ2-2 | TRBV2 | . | CASKNDGAGELFF | TGTGCCAGCAAAAATGATGGAGCCGGGGAGCTGTTTTTT
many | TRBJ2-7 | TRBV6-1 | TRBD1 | CASSERTGSLPYF | TGTGCCAGCAGTGAGCGGACAGGGTCCCTCCCGTACTTC
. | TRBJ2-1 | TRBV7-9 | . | CASSSTSPSDYNEQFF | TGTGCCAGCAGCTCTACTAGCCCATCTGACTACAATGAGCAGTTCTTC
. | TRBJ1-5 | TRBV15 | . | CATSIELGRQPQHF | TGTGCCACCAGCATCGAACTAGGCAGGCAGCCCCAGCATTTT
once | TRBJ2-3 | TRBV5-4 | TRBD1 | CASRGDRSPTDTQYF | TGTGCCAGCAGGGGGGACAGGAGCCCCACAGATACGCAGTATTTT
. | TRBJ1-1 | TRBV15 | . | CATSRDGGNTEAFF | TGTGCCACCAGCAGAGATGGCGGGAACACTGAAGCTTTCTTT
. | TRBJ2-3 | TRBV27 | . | CASSLQTRPSTDTQYF | TGTGCCAGCAGTCTTCAGACTCGTCCTAGCACAGATACGCAGTATTTT
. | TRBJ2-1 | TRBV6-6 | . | CASSRGTPPNEQFF | TGTGCCAGCAGTCGCGGGACCCCCCCCAATGAGCAGTTCTTC
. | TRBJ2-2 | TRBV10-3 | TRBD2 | CAISESTPGRAGTGELFF | TGTGCCATCAGTGAGTCGACTCCGGGGAGGGCCGGCACCGGGGAGCTGTTTTTT
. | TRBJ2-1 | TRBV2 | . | CASSEVRYNEQFF | TGTGCCAGCAGTGAAGTCCGCTACAATGAGCAGTTCTTC
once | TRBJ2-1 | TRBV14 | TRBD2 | CASSRRLAGGPSSYNEQFF | TGTGCCAGCAGCCGCCGTCTAGCGGGGGGACCATCCTCCTACAATGAGCAGTTCTTC
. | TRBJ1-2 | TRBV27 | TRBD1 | CASREPGQGLAGYGYTF | TGTGCCAGCAGAGAACCGGGACAGGGGTTGGCAGGCTATGGCTACACCTTC
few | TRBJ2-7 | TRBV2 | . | CASEEPPYEQYF | TGTGCCAGCGAAGAGCCCCCCTACGAGCAGTACTTC
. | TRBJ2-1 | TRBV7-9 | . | CASSQADRRVNEQFF | TGTGCCAGCAGCCAAGCCGACAGGAGAGTCAATGAGCAGTTCTTC
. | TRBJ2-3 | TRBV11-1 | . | CASSQYGTQPGDTQYF | TGTGCCAGCAGCCAATATGGGACACAGCCAGGAGATACGCAGTATTTT
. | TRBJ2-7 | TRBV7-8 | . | CASSFGEYYEQYF | TGTGCCAGCAGCTTTGGAGAATACTACGAGCAGTACTTC
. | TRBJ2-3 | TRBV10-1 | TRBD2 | CASSGLAGGGLDTQYF | TGCGCCAGCAGTGGACTAGCGGGAGGAGGGTTAGATACGCAGTATTTT
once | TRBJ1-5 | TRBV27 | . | CASRGGLYSNQPQHF | TGTGCCAGCAGGGGGGGTCTTTATAGCAATCAGCCCCAGCATTTT
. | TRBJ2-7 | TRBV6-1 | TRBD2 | CASRGLAGPYEQYF | TGTGCCAGCAGGGGACTAGCGGGGCCGTACGAGCAGTACTTC
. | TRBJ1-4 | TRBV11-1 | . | CASSLGGTNEKLFF | TGTGCCAGCAGCTTAGGCGGGACGAATGAAAAACTGTTTTTT
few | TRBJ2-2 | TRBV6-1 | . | CASSDIVRELFF | TGTGCCAGCAGTGACATAGTGAGGGAGCTGTTTTTT
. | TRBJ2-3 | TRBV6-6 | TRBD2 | CASSPAGADTQYF | TGTGCCAGCAGCCCAGCGGGAGCAGATACGCAGTATTTT
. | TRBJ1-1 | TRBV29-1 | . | CSVEMGGNTEAFF | TGCAGCGTTGAAATGGGGGGGAACACTGAAGCTTTCTTT
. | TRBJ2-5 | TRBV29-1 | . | CSGRGSGETQYF | TGCAGCGGAAGGGGGAGCGGCGAGACCCAGTACTTC
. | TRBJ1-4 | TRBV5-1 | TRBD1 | CASSLSRDRAVNEKLFF | TGCGCCAGCAGCTTGTCCCGGGACAGGGCGGTTAATGAAAAACTGTTTTTT
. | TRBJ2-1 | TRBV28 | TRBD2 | CASSLDLAGGRNEQFF | TGTGCCAGCAGTTTAGACCTCGCGGGGGGTAGGAATGAGCAGTTCTTC
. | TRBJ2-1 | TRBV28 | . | CASSSGRGGSYNEQFF | TGTGCCAGCAGCTCTGGGAGAGGGGGTTCCTACAATGAGCAGTTCTTC
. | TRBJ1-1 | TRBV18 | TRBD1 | CASSRDRGRDTEAFF | TGTGCCAGCTCACGAGACAGGGGAAGGGACACTGAAGCTTTCTTT
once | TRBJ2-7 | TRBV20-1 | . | CSARGDAEQYF | TGCAGTGCTAGAGGAGATGCCGAGCAGTACTTC
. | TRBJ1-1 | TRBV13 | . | CASSFTTVSPAFF | TGTGCCAGCAGCTTCACGACTGTCTCTCCAGCTTTCTTT
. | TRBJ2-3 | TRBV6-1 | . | CASRSTDTQYF | TGTGCCAGCAGGTCGACAGATACGCAGTATTTT
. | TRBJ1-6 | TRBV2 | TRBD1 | CASSEERQGYSPLHF | TGTGCCAGCAGTGAGGAAAGACAGGGTTATTCACCCCTCCACTTT
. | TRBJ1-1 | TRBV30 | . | CAWSVRDDPAGKAFF | TGTGCCTGGAGTGTAAGAGACGACCCAGCGGGGAAAGCTTTCTTT
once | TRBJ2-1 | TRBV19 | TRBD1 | CASKTGSSSSYNEQFF | TGTGCCAGTAAGACAGGGTCGAGCAGCTCCTACAATGAGCAGTTCTTC
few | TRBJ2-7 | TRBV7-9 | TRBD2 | CASSPGGSGSREQYF | TGTGCCAGCAGCCCCGGGGGTAGCGGGAGTCGCGAGCAGTACTTC
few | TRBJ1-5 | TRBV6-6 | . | CASSLTGTYSNQPQHF | TGTGCCAGCAGTCTAACCGGGACATATAGCAATCAGCCCCAGCATTTT
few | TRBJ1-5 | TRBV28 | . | CASSSPDYRSINQPQHF | TGTGCCAGCAGTTCCCCGGACTATCGGTCCATCAATCAGCCCCAGCATTTT
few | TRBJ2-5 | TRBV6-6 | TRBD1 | CASRDRGGSETQYF | TGTGCCAGCCGGGACAGGGGGGGATCGGAGACCCAGTACTTC
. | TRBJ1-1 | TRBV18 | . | CASSRREKGSDTEAFF | TGTGCCAGCTCACGCCGGGAGAAGGGGTCGGACACTGAAGCTTTCTTT
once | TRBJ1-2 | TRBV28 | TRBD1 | CASSTYLGQGAYGYTF | TGTGCCAGCAGCACATATCTCGGACAGGGGGCCTATGGCTACACCTTC
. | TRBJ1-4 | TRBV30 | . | CAWSVIGAEKLFF | TGTGCCTGGAGTGTAATTGGGGCAGAAAAACTGTTTTTT
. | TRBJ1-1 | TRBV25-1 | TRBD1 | CASRGQANTEAFF | TGTGCCAGCAGGGGACAGGCGAACACTGAAGCTTTCTTT
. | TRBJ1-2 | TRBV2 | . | CASSAGGLDYGYTF | TGTGCCAGCAGTGCGGGGGGGCTAGACTATGGCTACACCTTC